A selection of T cell receptor beta chains follows, all from one sample in a study of blood T cell repertoires in COVID-19. This table comes from immunoSEQ multiplex PCR, and its TCRdb copy is limited to in-frame clones, with some not included. The sample includes under 100,000 clones, roughly 90% of them seen just once. The sample taken for sequencing was peripheral blood. These receptors originate from a man between 60 and 75 years old with COVID-19, enrolled during active disease. Both conserved end residues are trimmed from each CDR3. Each record gives: V gene, J gene, D gene, CDR3 protein. D genes are given only for firm matches.

v_gene: TRBV4-3
j_gene: TRBJ1-3
d_gene: NA
CDR3aa: ASSQDRGTAGNTIY

v_gene: TRBV7-6
j_gene: TRBJ2-1
d_gene: NA
CDR3aa: ASSLGASRSDEQF

v_gene: TRBV7-9
j_gene: TRBJ2-6
d_gene: NA
CDR3aa: ASSLAIRSSGANVLT

v_gene: TRBV28
j_gene: TRBJ1-1
d_gene: NA
CDR3aa: ASSLQGGTNTEAF

v_gene: TRBV7-9
j_gene: TRBJ2-1
d_gene: TRBD2
CDR3aa: ASTPKKGLASNEQF

v_gene: TRBV30
j_gene: TRBJ2-2
d_gene: TRBD1
CDR3aa: AWSRGTANTGELF

v_gene: TRBV28
j_gene: TRBJ1-5
d_gene: TRBD1
CDR3aa: ASRPPGQGELAQH

v_gene: TRBV5-8
j_gene: TRBJ1-5
d_gene: TRBD1
CDR3aa: ASSLGTGGYQPQH

v_gene: TRBV11-2
j_gene: TRBJ1-2
d_gene: NA
CDR3aa: ASSLELGSGYT

v_gene: TRBV10-1
j_gene: TRBJ1-1
d_gene: NA
CDR3aa: ASSSQLNTEAF

v_gene: TRBV12-3/TRBV12-4
j_gene: TRBJ2-7
d_gene: NA
CDR3aa: ASSTIYEQY

v_gene: TRBV5-1
j_gene: TRBJ2-1
d_gene: TRBD2
CDR3aa: ASSLPGLAGRNEQF

v_gene: TRBV18
j_gene: TRBJ1-5
d_gene: TRBD1
CDR3aa: ASSPGTVDSNQPQH

v_gene: TRBV4-1
j_gene: TRBJ2-1
d_gene: TRBD2
CDR3aa: ASSQRLPSGLQF